One sample yielded the 15 T cell receptor beta chains listed below, sequenced in a study of blood T cells in healthy people across ages. Primed by a sample-barcoded 5' primer and a J-beta primer mix, a second PCR proceeded for roughly 7 to 12 cycles. TCRdb re-called the 5' RACE reads through MiXCR, storing one row per CDR3 protein. The sample has more than 650,000 distinct CDR3 sequences; roughly 20% are singletons. The material sequenced was blood. All receptors come from an older man in good health.

The gene calls are TRBV12-3 or TRBV12-4 and TRBJ2-5, with 13 bases that match TRBD2. The V gene end was trimmed by 6 bases and the J gene end by 5 bases; junction bases not matched to a gene: 9. This CDR3 has 16 residues. This CDR3 reads CASRSILAGGRETQYF. The CDR3 DNA reads TGTGCCAGCAGATCCATACTAGCGGGGGGGCGTGAGACCCAGTACTTC.

The chain is built from TRBV9 and TRBJ2-3; a weak D match, TRBD2 (5 bases). V lost 2 bases and J lost 2, with 9 bases in between. CDR3 length equals 14 residues. Germline CDR1 is SGDLS and CDR2 is YYNGEE. The CDR3: CASSVGAYTDTQYF. The CDR3 DNA reads TGTGCCAGCAGCGTGGGAGCATACACAGATACGCAGTATTTT.

This chain joins TRBV14 and TRBJ2-7; maybe TRBD1 (5 bases). The V end was cut by 5 bases, the J end by 6 bases, with 14 bases between. The CDR3 covers 13 residues. Looked up from germline, CDR1 is SGHDN and CDR2 is FVKESK. The CDR3 nucleotides are TGTGCCAGCAGCTTGCTCAGGGCCGGCGAGCAGTACTTC. Its protein is CASSLLRAGEQYF.

The chain couples TRBV20-1 to TRBJ1-2; D not certain. The ends were cut back, 4 bases at V and 0 bases at J, with 3 bases in the middle. This CDR3 comprises 11 residues. Looked up from germline, CDR1 is DFQATT and CDR2 is SNEGSKA (reference sequence). The CDR3 is CSATTNYGYTF. The CDR3 DNA follows: TGCAGTGCTACAACTAACTATGGCTACACCTTC.

This clonotype was observed a single time. Just one base apart from a much larger clone, this may be a read error. The V gene is TRBV27, the J gene TRBJ2-1; 11 positions match TRBD1. This CDR3 has 15 residues. Germline loops: CDR1 MNHEY, CDR2 SMNVEV (reference sequence). CDR3 amino acids: CASSLRTGGIETRYF. The CDR3 nucleotides read TGTGCCAGCAGTTTAAGGACAGGGGGCATCGAGACCCGGTACTTC.

This clonotype was observed once. J is TRBJ2-3 and V is TRBV4-3, with D hard to call. The germline V gene has CDR1 LGHNA and CDR2 YSLEER. V was cut by 0 bases and J by 2 bases, with 9 bases left in between. CDR3 length: 15 amino acids. The CDR3 DNA follows: TGCGCCAGCAGCCAAGAACGATTTAACACAGATACGCAGTATTTT. This translates into CASSQERFNTDTQYF.

The sample holds a few counts of this clonotype. This sequence joins TRBV19 and TRBJ2-5; 12 bases fit TRBD2. Looked up from germline, CDR1 is LNHDA and CDR2 is SQIVND (reference sequence). With V trimmed by 3 bases and J by 4 bases, 6 bases remained unmatched. The CDR3 is made up of 16 amino acids. The CDR3 DNA reads TGTGCCAGTAGTATTTCGACTAGCGGGAGTGGAGAGACCCAGTACTTC. This gives the protein CASSISTSGSGETQYF.

V gene TRBV25-1 combines with J gene TRBJ2-5; 16 nucleotides line up with TRBD2. Judging by the DNA end, TRBJ2-1 fits better; the J call may be wrong. Germline V gives CDR1 MGHDK, CDR2 SYGVNS. The CDR3 has 18 residues. The DNA of the CDR3 is TGTGCCAGCAGTGGGTTCCTCGGGACTAGCGGGAGGGGGAATGAGCAGTTCTTC. It specifies CASSGFLGTSGRGNEQFF.

This sequence joins TRBV25-1 and TRBJ1-2; 10 bases are shared with TRBD1. This CDR3 contains 17 residues. V trimming: 1 base; J trimming: 3 bases; junction bases outside the gene matches: 8. The germline CDR1 and CDR2 sequences are MGHDK and SYGVNS. The CDR3 region is CASSEFWSDRGDYGYTF. The CDR3 bases are TGTGCCAGCAGTGAATTCTGGTCGGACAGGGGGGACTATGGCTACACCTTC.

The rearrangement uses TRBV10-3 and TRBJ1-2, with 9 bases that match TRBD1. The J segment lost 3 bases and the V segment lost 4 bases, leaving 9 bases of the junction unmatched. The CDR3 is 16 residues long. Germline V gives CDR1 ENHRY, CDR2 SYGVKD. The CDR3 DNA reads TGTGCCATCAGTGGGAACAGGGGGCGATACGACTATGGCTACACCTTC. It specifies CAISGNRGRYDYGYTF.

This clonotype has just one count. The chain is built from TRBV7-9 and TRBJ1-1; D unclear. The CDR3 loop spans 17 amino acids. V was shortened by 5 bases and J by 1 base, with 20 bases between the two germline ends. The V gene's germline CDR1 is SEHNR and CDR2 FQNEAQ (reference sequence). The DNA for the CDR3 is TGTGCCAGCAGCCCCCGTTCAGGAGGACTAGGGAACACTGAAGCTTTCTTT. Translated, it gives CASSPRSGGLGNTEAFF.

In this sample, this clonotype turned up many times. The chain joins TRBV11-2 to TRBJ2-3, with a tentative D call TRBD1 (5 bases). Germline CDR1 SGHAT, CDR2 FQNNGV. V dropped 2 bases and J dropped 2 bases, with 8 bases sitting between them. This CDR3 is 14 amino acids long. The CDR3 loop is CASSLQGYTDTQYF. The CDR3 coding sequence is TGTGCCAGCAGCTTACAGGGCTACACAGATACGCAGTATTTT.

V and J are TRBV18 and TRBJ2-3, with TRBD1 matching over 10 bases. CDR1 and CDR2 (germline): KGHSH, LQKENI. This CDR3 is 17 amino acids long. J lost 5 bases, V lost 3 bases, and 11 bases had no gene match. CDR3 DNA: TGTGCCAGCTCACCGGGGTTCGACAGGGGGCGTGGAGATACGCAGTATTTT. Amino acid sequence: CASSPGFDRGRGDTQYF.

This clonotype has more than one count but fewer than ten. V and J are TRBV20-1 and TRBJ2-7; D is possibly TRBD2 (6 bases). The germline V gene encodes CDR1 DFQATT and CDR2 SNEGSKA (reference sequence). This CDR3 region has 13 residues. Trimming left V 8 bases short and J 4 bases short, with 18 bases between. The CDR3 spells CSPKSGRIYEQYF. For the CDR3, the DNA is TGCAGTCCTAAGTCTGGGAGGATTTACGAGCAGTACTTC.

Many counts were recorded for this clonotype. The V gene is TRBV28, the J gene TRBJ1-1; unclear D gene. The CDR3 runs 13 residues. Per the germline V gene, CDR1 is MDHEN and CDR2 is SYDVKM. Trimming cost V 1 base and J 1 base, with 4 bases left between them. The CDR3 DNA follows: TGTGCCAGCAGTTTATACGGGAACACTGAAGCTTTCTTT. Protein sequence: CASSLYGNTEAFF.